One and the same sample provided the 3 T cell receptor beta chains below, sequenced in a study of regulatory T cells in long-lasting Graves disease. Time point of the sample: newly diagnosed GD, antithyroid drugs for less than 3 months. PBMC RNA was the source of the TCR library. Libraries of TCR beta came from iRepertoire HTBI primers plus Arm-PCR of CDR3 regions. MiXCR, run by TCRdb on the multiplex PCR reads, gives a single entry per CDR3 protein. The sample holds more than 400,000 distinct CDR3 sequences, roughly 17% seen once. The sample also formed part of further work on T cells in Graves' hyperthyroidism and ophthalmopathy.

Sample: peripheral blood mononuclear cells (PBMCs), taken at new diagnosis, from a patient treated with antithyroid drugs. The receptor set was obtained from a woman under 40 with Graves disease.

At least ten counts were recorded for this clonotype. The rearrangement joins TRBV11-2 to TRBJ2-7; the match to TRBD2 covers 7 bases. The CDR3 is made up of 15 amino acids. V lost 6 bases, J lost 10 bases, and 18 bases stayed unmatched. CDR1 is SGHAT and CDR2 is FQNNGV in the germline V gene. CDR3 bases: TGTGCCAGCAGTCGTCCTAAGGGAGGGCCTACGATCCAGTACTTC. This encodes CASSRPKGGPTIQYF.

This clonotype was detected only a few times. CDR3 sequence: CASSLTHPEGEAFF. The CDR3 bases are TGTGCCAGCAGCTTGACACATCCCGAGGGTGAAGCTTTCTTT. The V and J genes are TRBV7-9 and TRBJ1-1; no clear D gene. V lost 3 bases, J lost 7 bases, and 15 bases lay in between. Germline CDR1 is SEHNR and CDR2 is FQNEAQ (reference sequence). The CDR3 spans 14 residues.

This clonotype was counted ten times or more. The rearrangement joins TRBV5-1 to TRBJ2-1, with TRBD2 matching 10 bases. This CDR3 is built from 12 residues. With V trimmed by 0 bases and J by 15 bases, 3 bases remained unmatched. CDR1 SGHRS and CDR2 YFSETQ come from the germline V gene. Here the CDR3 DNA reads TGCGCCAGCAGCTTGGAGCGGGAGGGATCGTTCTTC. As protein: CASSLEREGSFF.